The entry that follows covers one T cell receptor (beta chain) sequence. Authors' processing steps: Reference gene primer amplification gave nucleated cell count estimates. Produced via immunoSEQ multiplex PCR; TCRdb's table is partial and in-frame only. Clone size and the V and J calls come from that table; the DNA yielded D and trimming. The data hold about 77,000 clones, with 80% observed a single time. The sample belongs to a study of blood T cell repertoires in COVID-19. This CDR3 is built from 17 residues. Germline V gives CDR1 MNHEY, CDR2 SVGEGT. The junction had 9 bases not matched to a gene; V was cut back by 6 bases and J by 0 bases.

This TCR was recovered from a woman in her sixties or seventies with acute or convalescent COVID-19. The specimen was peripheral blood. The rearrangement uses TRBV6-2 or TRBV6-3 and TRBJ1-5, with 9 bases lining up with TRBD1. The DNA for the CDR3 is TGTGCCAGCAGACCTGGCGACAGGGGGGATAGCAATCAGCCCCAGCATTTT. This encodes CASRPGDRGDSNQPQHF.